The clone carrying this T cell receptor beta chain was counted once. Its antigen remains unknown. Each TCR beta cDNA library carried unique molecular identifiers. TCRdb re-called the PCR reads through MiXCR, storing one row per CDR3 protein. The table shows some 890,000 distinct CDR3 sequences, with roughly half occurring only once. Looked up from germline, CDR1 is MDHEN and CDR2 is SYDVKM. The CDR3 covers 13 residues. The data were taken from a study of post-analysis software for immune sequencing data. Study findings and constraints: A handful of TRBV segments, including TRBV5-6, TRBV5-1 and TRBV20-1, were more frequent in patients than controls.

Sequencing was performed on blood. V usage is TRBV28 and J usage is TRBJ2-5; D gene unclear. The J call could be wrong; TRBJ2-7 is a better fit for the DNA end. The source is a girl between 5 and 17 years old with multiple sclerosis. DNA for the CDR3: TGTGCCAGCAGCCGGGCCGCGCGAGACGAGCAGTACTTC. It is translated as CASSRAARDEQYF.